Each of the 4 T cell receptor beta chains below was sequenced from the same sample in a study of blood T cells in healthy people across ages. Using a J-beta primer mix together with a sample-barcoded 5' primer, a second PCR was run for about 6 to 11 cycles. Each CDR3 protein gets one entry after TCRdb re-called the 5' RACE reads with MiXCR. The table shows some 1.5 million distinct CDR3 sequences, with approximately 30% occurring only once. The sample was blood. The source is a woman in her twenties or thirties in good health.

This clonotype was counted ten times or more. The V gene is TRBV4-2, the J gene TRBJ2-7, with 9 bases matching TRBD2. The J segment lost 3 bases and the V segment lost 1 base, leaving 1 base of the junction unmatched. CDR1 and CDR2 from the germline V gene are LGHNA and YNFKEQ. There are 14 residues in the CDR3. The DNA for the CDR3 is TGTGCCAGCAGCCAAGGTAGCGGGGGCTACGAGCAGTACTTC. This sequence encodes CASSQGSGGYEQYF.

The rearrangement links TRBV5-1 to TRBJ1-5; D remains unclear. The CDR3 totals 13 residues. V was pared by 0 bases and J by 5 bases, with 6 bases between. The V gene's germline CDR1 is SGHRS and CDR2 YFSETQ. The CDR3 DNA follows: TGCGCCAGCAGCTTGGCCTCCGATCAGCCCCAGCATTTT. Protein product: CASSLASDQPQHF.

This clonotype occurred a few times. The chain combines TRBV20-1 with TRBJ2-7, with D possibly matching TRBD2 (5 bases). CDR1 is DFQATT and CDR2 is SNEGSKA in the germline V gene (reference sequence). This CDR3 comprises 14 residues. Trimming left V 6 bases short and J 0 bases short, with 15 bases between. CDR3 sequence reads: CSAGVAESSYEQYF. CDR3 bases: TGCAGTGCCGGGGTGGCGGAGAGCTCCTACGAGCAGTACTTC.

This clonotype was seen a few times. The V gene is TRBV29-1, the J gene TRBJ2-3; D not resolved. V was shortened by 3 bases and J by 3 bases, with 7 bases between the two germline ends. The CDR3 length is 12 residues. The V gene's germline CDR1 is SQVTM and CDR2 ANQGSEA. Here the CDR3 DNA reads TGCAGCGTTGATCCAGCTACAGATACGCAGTATTTT. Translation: CSVDPATDTQYF.